This T cell receptor (beta chain) was documented in a study of blood T cell repertoires in COVID-19. Study at large: The origin of the acute and convalescent COVID-19 samples was the United States, Italy and Spain. From T cells, B-cell-depleted T cells, or PBMCs came the material, which was cDNA or gDNA.

In the original processing: Researchers report that nucleated cell counts were estimated from reference gene primer amplification. The data were produced by immunoSEQ multiplex PCR, yet TCRdb's version contains in-frame clones alone and is incomplete. That table furnishes V, J and clone size, whereas the DNA furnished D and trimming. This table holds about 100,000 clones, 70% to 90% found once. The V gene's germline CDR1 is MNHEY and CDR2 SVGEGT. The CDR3 totals 15 residues. V was pared by 0 bases and J by 4 bases, with 10 bases between. The clonotype was recovered from a human donor in a cohort sampled during active COVID-19. The sequencing input was peripheral blood. This chain links TRBV6-2 or TRBV6-3 with TRBJ1-3; no reliable D call. In DNA, the CDR3 is TGTGCCAGCAGTTACTCCGGGGTCGGCGGAAACACCATATATTTT. It translates to CASSYSGVGGNTIYF.